The clone carrying this T cell receptor beta chain appeared many times. The antigen is unknown. This entry is derived from a study of early T cells in non-severe SARS-CoV-2 infection. Findings of the study overall: Sequences matched to VDJdb favored anti-spike CD8 responses, while private and CD4 specificities were missed.

The TCR library protocol was used to attach unique molecular identifiers. These identifiers were attached to individual cDNA molecules. TCRdb independently ran MiXCR on the 5' RACE reads; one entry per CDR3 protein. The table includes tens of thousands of distinct CDR3 sequences, around 4.5% detected once. V lost 4 bases and J lost 5; bases outside the gene matches: 0. Germline CDR1 reads MNHNS; CDR2 reads SASEGT. The CDR3 runs 13 residues. The origin of this receptor is an adult who was a healthcare worker with PCR-confirmed SARS-CoV-2 infection or an uninfected control (not recorded which). Sequenced material: whole blood, taken at baseline. The chain couples TRBV6-1 to TRBJ2-1; 9 bases fit TRBD2. Written as DNA, the CDR3 is TGTGCCAGCAGTGGACTAGCGGACAATGAGCAGTTCTTC. It encodes CASSGLADNEQFF.